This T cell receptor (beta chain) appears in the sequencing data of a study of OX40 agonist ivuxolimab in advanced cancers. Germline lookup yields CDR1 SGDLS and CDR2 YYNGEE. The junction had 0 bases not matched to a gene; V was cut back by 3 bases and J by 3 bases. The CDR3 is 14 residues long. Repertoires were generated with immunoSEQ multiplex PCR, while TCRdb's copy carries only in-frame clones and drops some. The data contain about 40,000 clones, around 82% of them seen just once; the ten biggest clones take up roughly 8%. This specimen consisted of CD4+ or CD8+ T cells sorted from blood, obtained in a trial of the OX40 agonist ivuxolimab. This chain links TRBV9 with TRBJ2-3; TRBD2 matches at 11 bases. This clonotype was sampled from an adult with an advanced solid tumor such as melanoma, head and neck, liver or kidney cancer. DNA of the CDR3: TGTGCCAGCAGCGGACTAGCGGGAACAGATACGCAGTATTTT. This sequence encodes CASSGLAGTDTQYF.